These T cell receptor beta chains were read from a single sample in a study of blood T cells in healthy people across ages. TCRdb passed the 5' RACE reads through MiXCR, listing each CDR3 protein once. The table has approximately 680,000 distinct CDR3 sequences, roughly 30% seen once. The sequencing sample was made of blood. These receptors all come from an elderly woman in good health. Both conserved end residues are part of each CDR3. A D gene is named only where the DNA matches it firmly. Not all rows give a size; the values are once, few, many and, for expanded clones, a class.

cdr3_aa	cdr3_nt	j_call	d_call	cdr3_length	clone_size	v_call
CASGSYNEQFF	TGTGCCAGCGGATCATACAATGAGCAGTTCTTC	TRBJ2-1	.	11	many	TRBV6-2/TRBV6-3
CASSQKETSGYNEQFF	TGTGCCAGCAGCCAAAAGGAGACTAGCGGTTACAATGAGCAGTTCTTC	TRBJ2-1	TRBD2	16	.	TRBV2
CASSSWTSGRPSSYNEQFF	TGTGCCAGCAGCTCATGGACTAGCGGGAGACCCAGCTCCTACAATGAGCAGTTCTTC	TRBJ2-1	TRBD2	19	.	TRBV7-9
CASSPLGGASHEQFF	TGTGCCAGCTCACCATTGGGGGGGGCCTCTCATGAGCAGTTCTTC	TRBJ2-1	.	15	few	TRBV18
CSALRQDSSYNEQFF	TGCAGTGCTTTGAGACAGGATAGCTCCTACAATGAGCAGTTCTTC	TRBJ2-1	.	15	many	TRBV20-1
CAISETGTSNQPQHF	TGTGCCATCAGTGAAACCGGGACTTCCAATCAGCCCCAGCATTTT	TRBJ1-5	.	15	.	TRBV10-3
CASSLIPGGGHEQFF	TGTGCCAGCAGCTTAATACCCGGCGGGGGGCATGAGCAGTTCTTC	TRBJ2-1	TRBD2	15	many	TRBV7-2
CASSPKSQGQPQHF	TGTGCCAGCAGCCCCAAATCCCAGGGACAGCCCCAGCATTTT	TRBJ1-5	.	14	.	TRBV7-2
CASSAGRTSGANVLTF	TGTGCCAGCAGCGCCGGACGGACCTCTGGGGCCAACGTCCTGACTTTC	TRBJ2-6	.	16	many	TRBV9
CASSLYSPRGLGEAFF	TGTGCCAGCAGTTTATATAGCCCCAGGGGGCTGGGTGAAGCTTTCTTT	TRBJ1-1	TRBD1	16	few	TRBV27
CASSQKRDRSYEKLFF	TGCGCCAGCAGCCAGAAACGGGACAGGTCCTATGAAAAACTGTTTTTT	TRBJ1-4	TRBD1	16	many	TRBV4-1
CSVDRGSYGYTF	TGCAGCGTTGACAGGGGAAGTTATGGCTACACCTTC	TRBJ1-2	.	12	many	TRBV29-1
CACSSTGCNQPQHF	TGTGCCTGCAGTTCAACAGGGTGCAATCAGCCCCAGCATTTT	TRBJ1-5	.	14	.	TRBV6-1
CSVEGRTDTQYF	TGCAGCGTTGAGGGCCGCACAGATACGCAGTATTTT	TRBJ2-3	.	12	few	TRBV29-1
CASSPSGRGDYGYTF	TGTGCCAGCAGCCCCTCGGGTAGGGGCGACTATGGCTACACCTTC	TRBJ1-2	.	15	once	TRBV2
CASTQGDQETQYF	TGTGCCAGCACCCAGGGGGACCAAGAGACCCAGTACTTC	TRBJ2-5	TRBD1	13	.	TRBV12-3/TRBV12-4
CASSQAGMGRYTF	TGTGCCAGCAGCCAAGCGGGCATGGGGAGGTACACCTTC	TRBJ1-2	.	13	many	TRBV3-1
CASSSETVTGELFF	TGCGCCAGCAGCTCGGAGACAGTCACCGGGGAGCTGTTTTTT	TRBJ2-2	.	14	.	TRBV5-1
CSARGTGNEKLFF	TGCAGTGCTAGGGGGACAGGGAACGAAAAACTGTTTTTT	TRBJ1-4	TRBD1	13	.	TRBV20-1
CASSSLPGRTETQYF	TGTGCCAGCAGCTCACTACCTGGACGCACAGAGACCCAGTACTTC	TRBJ2-5	.	15	.	TRBV7-2
CATTGLAGVLGNEQFF	TGTGCCACCACGGGACTAGCGGGGGTATTGGGGAATGAGCAGTTCTTC	TRBJ2-1	TRBD2	16	many	TRBV10-3
CASSQQDSYEQYF	TGTGCCAGCAGCCAACAAGACAGCTACGAGCAGTACTTC	TRBJ2-7	.	13	many	TRBV4-2
CSVAWGEGYTF	TGCAGCGTTGCGTGGGGGGAAGGCTACACCTTC	TRBJ1-2	.	11	many	TRBV29-1
CASSRGQKLYEQYF	TGTGCCAGCAGCCGTGGACAGAAACTATACGAGCAGTACTTC	TRBJ2-7	.	14	.	TRBV7-9
CASSPVYLDTQYF	TGTGCCAGCAGCCCTGTCTATCTTGATACGCAGTATTTT	TRBJ2-3	.	13	.	TRBV7-2
CSPGLSTDTQYF	TGCAGTCCTGGACTGAGCACAGATACGCAGTATTTT	TRBJ2-3	.	12	.	TRBV20-1
CSATRSRGNEQYF	TGCAGCGCTACACGGAGCAGGGGGAATGAGCAGTACTTC	TRBJ2-5	TRBD1	13	.	TRBV29-1
CASSPTGRGDYEQYF	TGTGCCAGCAGTCCGACGGGACGAGGAGACTACGAGCAGTACTTC	TRBJ2-7	.	15	few	TRBV27
CASSQRRGYEQYF	TGTGCCAGCAGCCAACGGCGCGGGTACGAGCAGTACTTC	TRBJ2-7	.	13	many	TRBV3-1